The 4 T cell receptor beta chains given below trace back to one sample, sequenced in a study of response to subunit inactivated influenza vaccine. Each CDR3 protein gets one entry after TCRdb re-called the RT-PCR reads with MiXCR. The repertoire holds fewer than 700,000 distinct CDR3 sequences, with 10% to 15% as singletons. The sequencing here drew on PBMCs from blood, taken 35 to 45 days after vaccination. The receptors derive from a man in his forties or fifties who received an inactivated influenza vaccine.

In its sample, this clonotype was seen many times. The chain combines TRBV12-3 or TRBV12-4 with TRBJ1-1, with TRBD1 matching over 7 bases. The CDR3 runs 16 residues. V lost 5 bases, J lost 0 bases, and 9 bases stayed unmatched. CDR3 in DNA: TGTGCCAGCAGTCAAGGGGGCGCAGGACTGAACACTGAAGCTTTCTTT. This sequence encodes CASSQGGAGLNTEAFF.

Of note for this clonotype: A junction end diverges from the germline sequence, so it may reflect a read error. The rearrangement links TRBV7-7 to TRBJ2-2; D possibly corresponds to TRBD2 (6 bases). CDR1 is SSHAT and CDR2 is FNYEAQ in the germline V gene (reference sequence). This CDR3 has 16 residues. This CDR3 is CASSLAARRDTGELFF. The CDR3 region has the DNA TGTGCTAGCAGCTTAGCGGCCCGGCGGGACACCGGGGAGCTGTTTTTT.

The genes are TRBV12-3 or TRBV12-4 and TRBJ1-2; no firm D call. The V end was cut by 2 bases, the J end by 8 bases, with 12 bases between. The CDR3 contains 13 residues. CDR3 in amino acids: CASSLFRQLGYTF. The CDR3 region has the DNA TGTGCCAGCAGTTTATTCCGGCAGCTCGGCTACACCTTC.

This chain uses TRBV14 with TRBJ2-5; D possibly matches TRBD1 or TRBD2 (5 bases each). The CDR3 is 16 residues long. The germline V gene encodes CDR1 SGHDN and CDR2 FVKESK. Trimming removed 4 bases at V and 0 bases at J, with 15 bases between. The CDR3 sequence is CASSRDGPLYQETQYF. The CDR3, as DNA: TGTGCCAGCAGCCGGGACGGTCCACTGTACCAAGAGACCCAGTACTTC. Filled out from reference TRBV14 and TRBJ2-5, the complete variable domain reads EAGVTQFPSHSVIEKGQTVTLRCDPISGHDNLYWYRRVMGKEIKFLLHFVKESKQDESGMPNNRFLAERTGGTYSTLKVQPAELEDSGVYFCASSRDGPLYQETQYFGPGTRLLVL.